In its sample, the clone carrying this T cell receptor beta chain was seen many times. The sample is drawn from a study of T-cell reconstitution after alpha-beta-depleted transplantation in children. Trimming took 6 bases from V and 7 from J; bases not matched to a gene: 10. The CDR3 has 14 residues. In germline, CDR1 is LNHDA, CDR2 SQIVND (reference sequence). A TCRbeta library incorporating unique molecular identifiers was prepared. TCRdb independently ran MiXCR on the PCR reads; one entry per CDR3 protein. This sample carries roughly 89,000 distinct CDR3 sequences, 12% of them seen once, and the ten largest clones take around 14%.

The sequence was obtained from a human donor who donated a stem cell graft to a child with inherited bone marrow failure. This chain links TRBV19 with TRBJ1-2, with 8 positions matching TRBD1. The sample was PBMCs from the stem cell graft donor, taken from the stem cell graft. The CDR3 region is CASRTFRQGPGYTF. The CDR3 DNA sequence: TGTGCCAGTAGAACCTTTCGACAGGGGCCTGGCTACACCTTC.